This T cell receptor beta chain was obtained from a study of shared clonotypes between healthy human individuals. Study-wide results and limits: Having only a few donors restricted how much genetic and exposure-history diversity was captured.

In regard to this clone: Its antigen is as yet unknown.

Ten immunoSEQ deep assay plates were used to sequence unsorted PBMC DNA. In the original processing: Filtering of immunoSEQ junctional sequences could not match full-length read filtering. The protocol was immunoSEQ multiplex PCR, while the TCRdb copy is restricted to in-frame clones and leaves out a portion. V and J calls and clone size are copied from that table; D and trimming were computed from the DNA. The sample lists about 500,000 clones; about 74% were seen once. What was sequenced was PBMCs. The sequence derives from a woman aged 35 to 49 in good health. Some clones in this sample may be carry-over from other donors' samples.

CDR3 amino acids: CASSLEGNGYTF. The CDR3, as DNA: TGCGCCAGCAGCTTGGAGGGTAATGGCTACACCTTC. The V gene is TRBV5-1, the J gene TRBJ1-2, with no clear D. Per the germline V gene, CDR1 is SGHRS and CDR2 is YFSETQ. V shed 0 bases and J shed 6 bases, with 6 bases lying between them. This CDR3 has 12 residues.